These T cell receptor beta chains were read from a single sample in a study of blood T cell repertoires in COVID-19. Measured with immunoSEQ multiplex PCR; TCRdb has only the in-frame clones, and not every one. The sample lists 240,000 or so clones; around 89% were seen once. Sequenced: PBMCs or T cells enriched from blood (not recorded which). These receptors all stem from a man in his forties or fifties who had recovered from COVID-19. Each CDR3 is given with its conserved first and last residue. Each record gives: V gene, J gene, clone size, CDR3 protein. Not all rows give a size; the values are once, few, many and, for expanded clones, a class.

TRBV3-1/TRBV3-2	TRBJ2-7	-	CASSQEVGQNYEQYF
TRBV28	TRBJ1-1	-	CASSQGGMGAFF
TRBV5-1	TRBJ2-3	-	CASSYGGSGSMADTQYF
TRBV5-5	TRBJ2-3	-	CASNLQGSDTQYF
TRBV19	TRBJ2-7	-	CASSIVGGSYEQYF
TRBV7-2	TRBJ2-1	once	CASSLTGGTYNEQFF
TRBV18	TRBJ1-1	-	CASYRQTVHKPNTEAFF
TRBV12-3/TRBV12-4	TRBJ2-1	-	CASRNRGAEQFF
TRBV11-3	TRBJ1-1	-	CASSWGGQTNTEAFF
TRBV5-6	TRBJ2-5	-	CASSRIAGGTQETQYF
TRBV30	TRBJ1-3	-	CAWNGIPGNTIYF
TRBV18	TRBJ1-4	-	CATRQGGNEKLFF
TRBV6-5	TRBJ2-7	-	CASSGTGGKYEQYF
TRBV5-6	TRBJ2-1	-	CASSSEWDRQFF
TRBV29-1	TRBJ2-7	-	CSVSSGSYEQYF
TRBV12-5	TRBJ2-7	-	CAILRGTAEQYF